The 25 T cell receptor beta chains below were found in one sample sequenced in a study of T cell responses to AZD1222 COVID-19 vaccine (dated by TCRdb to the early 2020s). The time point label here, explained by the study, means: baseline before first vaccination. The receptor library was made with the immunoSEQ multiplex PCR assay. TCRdb obtained this table from immuneACCESS and retained in-frame rearrangements with V and J assigned. These tables miss some clones; where compared with another copy, unresolved V genes account for less than half of the shortfall, and the remainder is unexplained. This sample comprises about 97,000 clones, around 88% of them detected only once. The ten largest clones capture 7.5% of the sample. Sequencing was performed on peripheral blood, taken on day 0 of AZD1222 vaccination. The receptor set was obtained from an adult in good health.

The genes are TRBV6-6 and TRBJ2-7; TRBD1 aligns across 7 bases. Germline lookup yields CDR1 MNHNY and CDR2 SVGAGI (reference sequence). V shed 5 bases and J 0 bases; nucleotides not matched to a gene: 4. This CDR3 spans 14 amino acids. The CDR3 protein is CASSQDRSSYEQYF. DNA of the CDR3: TGTGCCAGCAGTCAGGACAGGAGCTCCTACGAGCAGTACTTC.

This chain uses TRBV27 with TRBJ1-3; D gene uncertain. The CDR3 has 13 amino acids. Germline lookup yields CDR1 MNHEY and CDR2 SMNVEV (reference sequence). Trimming pared 5 bases from V and 4 bases from J, leaving 9 bases between. The CDR3 reads CASSLWNGNTIYF. The CDR3 coding sequence is TGTGCCAGCAGTCTTTGGAACGGAAACACCATATATTTT.

This clone was counted only a few times. The genes are TRBV3-1 (or the pseudogene TRBV3-2) and TRBJ2-2, with D perhaps TRBD2 (6 bases). Germline-derived CDR1 and CDR2 are LGHDT and YNNKEL (reference sequence). The CDR3 is 17 residues long. V was shortened by 2 bases and J by 4 bases, with 17 bases between the two germline ends. CDR3 in DNA: TGTGCCAGCAGCCAAAGTCGGGACCGGGGGTTCACCGGGGAGCTGTTTTTT. This gives the protein CASSQSRDRGFTGELFF.

The gene calls are TRBV6-2 or TRBV6-3 and TRBJ1-6; D possibly corresponds to TRBD1 (6 bases). The CDR3 covers 14 residues. CDR1 and CDR2 from the germline V gene are MNHEY and SVGEGT. With 1 base removed from V and 8 bases from J, the gap between germline ends came to 9 bases. The CDR3 DNA is TGTGCCAGCAGTTACTACAGGGTCTATTCACCCCTCCACTTT. Translation gives CASSYYRVYSPLHF.

The chain combines TRBV2 with TRBJ1-4; D unresolved. The CDR3 has 14 residues. The V and J ends lost 5 bases and 8 bases respectively, with 15 bases between them. Germline CDR1 is SNHLY and CDR2 is FYNNEI. The CDR3 DNA sequence: TGTGCCAGCAGTTTCTCCGGGTCCGGGGAAAAACTGTTTTTT. Translation gives CASSFSGSGEKLFF.

The chain has TRBV20-1 and TRBJ2-1; D ambiguous. Trimming stripped 6 bases from V and 6 bases from J, with 9 bases between. Germline-derived CDR1 and CDR2 are DFQATT and SNEGSKA (reference sequence). The CDR3 covers 11 residues. The CDR3 loop is CSALDLNEQFF. The CDR3 region has the DNA TGCAGTGCCCTGGACCTCAATGAGCAGTTCTTC.

V and J are TRBV10-2 and TRBJ1-2, with D perhaps TRBD1 (5 bases). The germline V and J ends were trimmed by 2 bases and 8 bases, with 18 bases remaining between them. CDR1 is WSHSY, CDR2 SAAADI, per germline. CDR3 size: 15 residues. This chain's CDR3 is CASSEIWGSGGGYTF. Written as DNA, the CDR3 is TGCGCCAGCAGTGAGATTTGGGGGAGCGGAGGAGGCTACACCTTC.

This clone was seen only once. The rearrangement links TRBV7-2 to TRBJ1-5, with D unclear. Germline V lookup: CDR1 SGHTA, CDR2 FQGNSA. The CDR3 is 15 residues long. The V end was cut by 1 base, the J end by 7 bases, with 14 bases between. CDR3 DNA: TGTGCCAGCAGCTTAGAAGGAGGGCGGAGCCAGCCCCAGCATTTT. It yields the protein CASSLEGGRSQPQHF.

The V and J genes are TRBV5-1 and TRBJ1-4, with a tentative D call TRBD1 (6 bases). This CDR3 has 19 residues. Between the trimmed V and J ends, which lost 3 bases and 1 base, there was a span of 22 bases. The germline V gene has CDR1 SGHRS and CDR2 YFSETQ. DNA for the CDR3: TGCGCCAGCAGCTCGCCCTCTACAGGGACGGGGGTAACTAATGAAAAACTGTTTTTT. Translation: CASSSPSTGTGVTNEKLFF. Full variable domain (missing parts from reference TRBV5-1 and TRBJ1-4): KAGVTQTPRYLIKTRGQQVTLSCSPISGHRSVSWYQQTPGQGLQFLFEYFSETQRNKGNFPGRFSGRQFSNSRSEMNVSTLELGDSALYLCASSSPSTGTGVTNEKLFFGSGTQLSVL.

The CDR3 reads CASSPRTDLAKNIQYF. In DNA, the CDR3 is TGTGCCAGCTCACCGCGGACAGACCTAGCCAAAAACATTCAGTACTTC. The rearrangement joins TRBV18 to TRBJ2-4, with D maybe TRBD1 (6 bases). There are 16 residues in the CDR3. Germline CDR1 KGHSH, CDR2 LQKENI. V was trimmed by 3 bases and J by 0 bases, leaving 12 bases between them.

This clone was seen a single time. The V and J genes are TRBV5-1 and TRBJ1-5; no reliable D call. This CDR3 is built from 16 residues. V was cut by 1 base and J by 1 base, with 12 bases left in between. Germline V gives CDR1 SGHRS, CDR2 YFSETQ. The CDR3 DNA sequence: TGCGCCAGCAGCTTGCCACCAAGAGTCAGCAATCAGCCCCAGCATTTT. Translating gives CASSLPPRVSNQPQHF.

The count of this clone is one. V usage is TRBV14 and J usage is TRBJ2-2; 7 bases match TRBD2. With 2 bases clipped from V and 1 base from J, the junction kept 1 base outside the gene matches. This CDR3 is built from 15 residues. CDR1 and CDR2 from the germline V gene are SGHDN and FVKESK. CDR3 nucleotide sequence: TGTGCCAGCAGCCAAACGGGGGGGAACACCGGGGAGCTGTTTTTT. Protein product: CASSQTGGNTGELFF.

The chain uses TRBV7-9 and TRBJ2-7; possibly TRBD1 for D (5 bases). Trimming pared 2 bases from V and 3 bases from J, leaving 5 bases between. The CDR3 extends over 12 amino acids. The germline gives CDR1 SEHNR, CDR2 FQNEAQ (reference sequence). The CDR3 sequence is CASSLQGYEQYF. CDR3 in DNA: TGTGCCAGCAGCTTACAGGGCTACGAGCAGTACTTC.

This clone was detected a few times. The chain combines TRBV6-6 with TRBJ1-1; D is undetermined. This CDR3 contains 11 residues. Germline CDR1 is MNHNY and CDR2 is SVGAGI (reference sequence). With 5 bases removed from V and 2 bases from J, the gap between germline ends came to 3 bases. The CDR3, as DNA: TGTGCCAGCAGTAGAAACACTGAAGCTTTCTTT. It is translated as CASSRNTEAFF.

V usage is TRBV12-3 or TRBV12-4 and J usage is TRBJ1-6, with a tentative D call TRBD1 (5 bases). V lost 3 bases to trimming and J lost 6 bases, with 6 bases between them. The CDR3 loop spans 13 amino acids. The CDR3 sequence: CASSLGRNSPLHF. In DNA form, the CDR3 reads TGTGCCAGCAGTTTGGGGCGTAATTCACCCCTCCACTTT.

This chain uses TRBV9 with TRBJ2-5; D possibly uses TRBD1 or TRBD2 (5 bases each). The CDR3 is 14 residues long. Trimming shortened V by 6 bases and J by 2 bases, and 14 bases separated the two germline ends. Germline CDR1 SGDLS, CDR2 YYNGEE. In nucleotides, the CDR3 is TGTGCCAGCACCACGGGGCCCTCTCAAGAGACCCAGTACTTC. It encodes CASTTGPSQETQYF. The full variable domain, completed using reference TRBV9 and TRBJ2-5, is DSGVTQTPKHLITATGQRVTLRCSPRSGDLSVYWYQQSLDQGLQFLIQYYNGEERAKGNILERFSAQQFPDLHSELNLSSLELGDSALYFCASTTGPSQETQYFGPGTRLLVL.

J is TRBJ1-4 and V is TRBV9; 8 nucleotides line up with TRBD1. From germline, CDR1 is SGDLS and CDR2 YYNGEE. The CDR3 contains 14 residues. J lost 10 bases, V lost 3 bases, and 8 bases had no gene match. The CDR3 sequence: CASSALTGEGKLFF. Written as DNA, the CDR3 is TGTGCCAGCAGCGCACTGACAGGGGAGGGAAAACTGTTTTTT.

The rearrangement joins TRBV4-2 to TRBJ2-7, with TRBD2 identical over 15 bases. Per germline, CDR1 LGHNA and CDR2 YNFKEQ. The junction had 8 bases not matched to a gene; V was cut back by 2 bases and J by 12 bases. CDR3 length equals 15 residues. The CDR3, as DNA: TGTGCCAGCAGCCAAACCGGCCGGACTAGCGGGAGGGTGTACTTC. Translating gives CASSQTGRTSGRVYF.

V and J are TRBV28 and TRBJ2-4, with TRBD1 matching over 7 bases. Per germline, CDR1 MDHEN and CDR2 SYDVKM. This CDR3 contains 16 residues. Germline trimming cut 5 bases from V and 0 bases from J; bases unmatched to any gene: 7. The CDR3 region has the DNA TGTGCCAGCAGTCCGGGGACAGCACTAGCCAAAAACATTCAGTACTTC. Protein: CASSPGTALAKNIQYF.

As DNA, the CDR3 is TGTGCCAGTAGTGTACCGGGGGCCAGAAGGCATGAGCAGTTCTTC. Its translation is CASSVPGARRHEQFF. The chain uses TRBV19 and TRBJ2-1; D is tentatively TRBD1 or TRBD2 (6 bases each). The ends were cut back, 5 bases at V and 8 bases at J, with 19 bases in the middle. In germline, CDR1 is LNHDA, CDR2 SQIVND (reference sequence). The CDR3 contains 15 residues.

The chain uses TRBV5-1 and TRBJ1-5; weak D call: TRBD1 (6 bases). Germline CDR1 and CDR2: SGHRS and YFSETQ. V shed 5 bases and J shed 0 bases, with 12 bases lying between them. The CDR3 totals 15 residues. Here the CDR3 reads CASRRTVNSNQPQHF. CDR3 nucleotides: TGCGCCAGCAGAAGGACAGTAAATAGCAATCAGCCCCAGCATTTT.

The J gene is TRBJ1-6, the V gene TRBV7-3; 7 bases fit TRBD1. Looked up from germline, CDR1 is SGHTA and CDR2 is FQGTGA. The CDR3 is made up of 14 amino acids. J gave up 5 bases and V 5 bases, and 3 bases lay outside the gene matches. The CDR3 loop reads CASSPGQNNSPLHF. The CDR3, as DNA: TGTGCCAGCAGCCCGGGACAGAATAATTCACCCCTCCACTTT.

The CDR3 DNA reads as TGTGCCATCAGAGGAGCCGGGACAGGACGCACAGATACGCAGTATTTT. Translating gives CAIRGAGTGRTDTQYF. The chain combines TRBV10-3 with TRBJ2-3; 8 positions match TRBD1. Germline V CDR1 and CDR2: ENHRY, SYGVKD. Trimming removed 6 bases from V and 1 base from J; junction bases left unmatched: 9. The CDR3 spans 16 residues.

The chain has TRBV5-1 and TRBJ1-1; weak D call: TRBD1 (5 bases). Germline lookup yields CDR1 SGHRS and CDR2 YFSETQ. The CDR3 runs 13 residues. V was pared by 2 bases and J by 8 bases, with 13 bases between. CDR3 region: CASSFPGRLEAFF. CDR3 in DNA: TGCGCCAGCAGCTTCCCAGGGAGATTGGAAGCTTTCTTT.

This clone was seen a handful of times. The chain joins TRBV7-3 to TRBJ2-3, with D unresolved. Germline lookup yields CDR1 SGHTA and CDR2 FQGTGA. The CDR3 sequence is 12 residues long. The V gene lost 5 bases and the J gene lost 5 bases, with 8 bases spanning the gap. DNA for the CDR3: TGTGCCAGCAGCCAATACGGAGATACGCAGTATTTT. Its translation: CASSQYGDTQYF.